The rows below give T cell receptor beta chains drawn from one sample of a study of Ad26.COV2.S vaccination and SARS-CoV-2 variants. Repertoires were generated with immunoSEQ multiplex PCR, while TCRdb's copy carries only in-frame clones and drops some. Of around 300,000 clones in the sample, 75% to 90% were seen once. Specimen: peripheral blood, collected in a trial of Ad26.COV2.S vaccine versus placebo. The receptors here all came from a person between 18 and 59 years old who received the Ad26.COV2.S COVID-19 vaccine or a placebo. CDR3s include the opening cysteine and the closing phenylalanine or tryptophan. Each record gives: J gene, clone size, V gene, D gene, CDR3 protein, CDR3 DNA. D genes are given only for firm matches. Expanded clones get a size class; other rows say once, few or many, or leave the size out.

TRBJ2-2 | . | TRBV7-9 | TRBD2 | CASSHKKGLAVNTGELFF | TGTGCCAGCAGCCATAAAAAGGGACTAGCGGTGAACACCGGGGAGCTGTTTTTT
TRBJ1-2 | . | TRBV7-2 | TRBD1 | CASSLGVGQGDRYTF | TGTGCCAGCAGCTTAGGGGTGGGACAGGGCGATAGATACACCTTC
TRBJ2-1 | . | TRBV6-2/TRBV6-3 | TRBD2 | CASSYGISGRDHNEQFF | TGTGCCAGCAGTTACGGGATTAGCGGGAGGGACCACAATGAGCAGTTCTTC
TRBJ1-1 | . | TRBV27 | TRBD1 | CASSTENRGRTEAFF | TGTGCCAGCAGTACGGAAAACAGGGGGCGCACTGAAGCTTTCTTT
TRBJ1-2 | . | TRBV4-3 | . | CASSQLTPSGARGGYTF | TGCGCCAGCAGCCAACTAACACCCTCAGGGGCCCGGGGTGGCTACACCTTC
TRBJ2-2 | . | TRBV5-1 | . | CASSLGETSTGELFF | TGCGCCAGCAGCTTGGGGGAGACTAGCACCGGGGAGCTGTTTTTT
TRBJ2-1 | . | TRBV5-4 | . | CASSLTASNNEQFF | TGTGCCAGCAGCTTAACGGCATCCAACAATGAGCAGTTCTTC
TRBJ1-6 | once | TRBV6-5 | . | CASSYSTGTAPLHF | TGTGCCAGCAGTTACTCGACGGGGACGGCACCCCTCCACTTT
TRBJ2-3 | . | TRBV19 | . | CASSQSLGDTQYF | TGTGCCAGTAGCCAGTCATTGGGAGATACGCAGTATTTT
TRBJ2-1 | . | TRBV5-6 | . | CASRVGPEEFF | TGTGCCAGCAGAGTGGGACCTGAGGAGTTCTTC
TRBJ2-7 | . | TRBV3-1/TRBV3-2 | . | CASSQAYEQYF | TGTGCCAGCAGCCAAGCCTACGAGCAGTACTTC
TRBJ2-1 | . | TRBV5-1 | . | CASSPSIGTGYNEQFF | TGCGCCAGCAGCCCCTCAATCGGGACGGGGTACAATGAGCAGTTCTTC
TRBJ1-1 | . | TRBV14 | . | CASSQDRVVRDMNTEAFF | TGTGCCAGCAGCCAAGATCGGGTGGTAAGGGACATGAACACTGAAGCTTTCTTT
TRBJ1-3 | . | TRBV4-3 | . | CASSLWEGTGNTIYF | TGCGCCAGCAGCCTTTGGGAAGGTACGGGAAACACCATATATTTT
TRBJ1-2 | . | TRBV25-1 | . | CASSSTGYLYGGYTF | TGTGCCAGCAGTTCTACGGGATACTTATATGGTGGCTACACCTTC
TRBJ2-2 | few | TRBV19 | . | CASIEGTGELFF | TGTGCCAGTATCGAGGGTACCGGGGAGCTGTTTTTT
TRBJ1-4 | once | TRBV6-1 | . | CASSEARKLGEKLFF | TGTGCCAGCAGTGAAGCGAGGAAGCTAGGTGAAAAACTGTTTTTT
TRBJ1-1 | . | TRBV7-3 | . | CASSLIGNTEAFF | TGTGCCAGCAGCTTAATTGGGAACACTGAAGCTTTCTTT
TRBJ1-4 | . | TRBV5-6 | . | CASSSVSGGFEKLFF | TGTGCCAGCAGCTCAGTATCTGGGGGTTTTGAAAAACTGTTTTTT
TRBJ1-1 | . | TRBV7-9 | TRBD1 | CASSLGGQHEAFF | TGTGCCAGCAGCTTAGGGGGACAGCATGAAGCTTTCTTT
TRBJ1-2 | . | TRBV7-2 | TRBD1 | CASSPTGLAYGYTF | TGTGCCAGCAGCCCGACAGGGTTAGCCTATGGCTACACCTTC
TRBJ2-4 | . | TRBV28 | . | CASNVWDGGAKNIQYF | TGTGCCAGCAATGTTTGGGACGGAGGGGCCAAAAACATTCAGTACTTC
TRBJ2-7 | . | TRBV3-1/TRBV3-2 | TRBD1 | CASSQEGGGDRPNYEQYF | TGTGCCAGCAGCCAAGAAGGAGGTGGGGACAGACCTAATTACGAGCAGTACTTC
TRBJ1-3 | . | TRBV7-6 | . | CASSSKGGAGSGNTIYF | TGTGCCAGCAGCTCAAAGGGGGGGGCTGGCTCTGGAAACACCATATATTTT
TRBJ2-7 | . | TRBV27 | TRBD1 | CASSLFGQGAYEQYF | TGTGCCAGCAGTTTATTCGGGCAGGGGGCTTACGAGCAGTACTTC
TRBJ2-3 | . | TRBV6-5 | . | CASSMTGGTTDTQYF | TGTGCCAGCAGTATGACAGGAGGTACCACAGATACGCAGTATTTT
TRBJ1-1 | once | TRBV6-6 | TRBD1 | CASSKQGTQNTEAFF | TGTGCCAGCAGTAAACAGGGGACTCAGAACACTGAAGCTTTCTTT
TRBJ1-2 | . | TRBV27 | . | CASSPSGLISYGYTF | TGTGCCAGCAGCCCTAGCGGGTTAATTTCCTATGGCTACACCTTC
TRBJ2-5 | . | TRBV10-3 | TRBD1 | CAISGGTVLQETQYF | TGTGCCATCAGTGGGGGGACAGTTTTACAAGAGACCCAGTACTTC
TRBJ1-6 | . | TRBV9 | TRBD1 | CASSVRQGGSPLHF | TGTGCCAGCAGCGTACGACAGGGCGGCTCACCCCTCCACTTT
TRBJ2-5 | . | TRBV5-6 | TRBD2 | CASSLGTSGSSQYF | TGTGCCAGCAGCTTGGGGACTAGCGGGAGTTCCCAGTACTTC
TRBJ2-3 | . | TRBV28 | TRBD2 | CASSFGLAGVVSTDTQYF | TGTGCCAGCAGTTTCGGACTAGCGGGAGTTGTATCCACAGATACGCAGTATTTT
TRBJ2-1 | . | TRBV13 | TRBD2 | CASSPSGGQNNEQFF | TGTGCCAGCAGCCCCTCGGGGGGTCAAAACAATGAGCAGTTCTTC
TRBJ2-7 | . | TRBV6-5 | . | CASSSYTGPYEQYF | TGTGCCAGCAGTTCATACACCGGCCCTTACGAGCAGTACTTC
TRBJ1-2 | once | TRBV9 | TRBD1 | CASSVGQGQANYGYTF | TGTGCCAGCAGCGTAGGACAAGGACAGGCTAACTATGGCTACACCTTC
TRBJ1-2 | . | TRBV19 | TRBD1 | CASTDRGLSGYTF | TGTGCCAGCACCGACAGGGGGCTTAGTGGCTACACCTTC
TRBJ1-2 | . | TRBV3-1/TRBV3-2 | TRBD1 | CASSRGTGPYGYTF | TGTGCCAGCAGCCGCGGGACAGGGCCCTATGGCTACACCTTC
TRBJ2-3 | . | TRBV9 | TRBD2 | CASSVGTSGRAGYTQYF | TGTGCCAGCAGCGTAGGGACTAGCGGGAGGGCCGGATATACGCAGTATTTT
TRBJ2-1 | . | TRBV7-9 | . | CASSLGGLNEQFF | TGTGCCAGCAGCTTAGGGGGCCTAAATGAGCAGTTCTTC
TRBJ1-1 | . | TRBV2 | . | CASSEARINRAFF | TGTGCCAGCAGTGAAGCCCGGATAAATCGGGCTTTCTTT